Following are 13 T cell receptor beta chains from one sample sequenced in a study of post-analysis software for immune sequencing data. The study's findings and limits: Patients showed TRBV5-6, TRBV5-1 and TRBV20-1 among about five TRBV segments more frequent than in controls.

Antigens for these TCRs are unknown. Built from TCR beta cDNA, the libraries had unique molecular identifiers in them. MiXCR was run by TCRdb on the PCR reads, yielding one entry per CDR3 protein. The sample carries about 770,000 distinct CDR3 sequences, around 42% recorded once. The sequencing sample was made of blood. The receptors stem from a girl aged 5 to 17 with multiple sclerosis.

With respect to this clonotype: One end of the junction does not line up with germline, which may come from a read error. The chain carries TRBV28 and TRBJ2-4, with 7 bases identical to TRBD1. The CDR3 runs 14 residues. CDR1 and CDR2 (germline): MDHEN, SYDVKM. As DNA, the CDR3 is TGTCCCAGCAGTTTCTTGGACAGGACAAACATTCAGTACTTC. Protein product: CPSSFLDRTNIQYF.

This clonotype showed up just once. This chain connects TRBV20-1 to TRBJ2-4; TRBD1 agrees at 9 bases. CDR1 and CDR2 (germline): DFQATT, SNEGSKA (reference sequence). The CDR3 runs 14 residues. The ends lost 1 base at V and 15 bases at J; junction bases unmatched: 13. The chain's CDR3 is CSARAGDRAYERYF. CDR3 in DNA: TGCAGTGCTAGAGCTGGGGACAGGGCCTACGAGCGGTACTTC.

The genes are TRBV20-1 and TRBJ2-7; 7 nucleotides agree with TRBD2. The V and J ends lost 1 base and 2 bases, in that order; junction bases with no gene match: 14. The CDR3 has 17 amino acids. From germline, CDR1 is DFQATT and CDR2 SNEGSKA (reference sequence). The CDR3 region has the DNA TGCAGTGCTAGAGGGCAGCCCAAGGGAGGGCGGACCTACGAGCAGTACTTC. Protein product: CSARGQPKGGRTYEQYF.

The table lists this clonotype with a few counts. CDR3 region: CASSHHGQGGNEQFF. In DNA, the CDR3 is TGTGCCAGCAGCCATCACGGACAGGGTGGAAATGAGCAGTTCTTC. The chain has TRBV3-1 and TRBJ2-1; TRBD1 agrees at 8 bases. Germline V gene data show CDR1 as LGHDT and CDR2 as YNNKEL (reference sequence). This CDR3 spans 15 amino acids. V lost 3 bases and J lost 7; bases outside the gene matches: 8.

The chain uses TRBV9 and TRBJ1-1; 8 positions agree with TRBD1. V shed 4 bases, J shed 1 base, and the junction held 9 bases outside the gene matches. CDR1 is SGDLS, CDR2 YYNGEE, per germline. The CDR3 loop spans 16 amino acids. The CDR3 DNA reads TGTGCCAGCAGCTCCCCCCTGGACAGGGCGAACACTGAAGCTTTCTTT. Encoded protein: CASSSPLDRANTEAFF.

The gene calls are TRBV15 and TRBJ2-5; 8 bases line up with TRBD1. The CDR3 extends over 15 amino acids. Germline CDR1 and CDR2: LNHNV and YYDKDF (reference sequence). V was clipped by 3 bases and J by 1 base; unmatched bases: 4. CDR3 DNA sequence: TGTGCCACCAGCAGGGACAGGGTATTCCAAGAGACCCAGTACTTC. Amino acid sequence: CATSRDRVFQETQYF.

This clonotype appeared a few times. This rearrangement joins TRBV12-5 to TRBJ2-7; 10 bases map to TRBD2. This CDR3 comprises 16 residues. CDR1 and CDR2 (germline): LGHNT, FRNRAP. After removal of 5 bases from V and 1 base from J, the junction contained 8 bases not matched to a gene. The CDR3, as DNA: TGTGCTAGTGGTCCGCCACTAGCGGGACGGTCCTACGAGCAGTACTTC. Translating it yields CASGPPLAGRSYEQYF. The whole variable domain, remainder taken from reference TRBV12-5 and TRBJ2-7, is DARVTQTPRHKVTEMGQEVTMRCQPILGHNTVFWYRQTMMQGLELLAYFRNRAPLDDSGMPKDRFSAEMPDATLATLKIQPSEPRDSAVYFCASGPPLAGRSYEQYFGPGTRLTVT.

This clonotype turned up a few times. The chain is built from TRBV5-1 and TRBJ2-7; possible D gene TRBD2, 6 bases. CDR3 length equals 15 residues. V lost 5 bases, J lost 0 bases, and 15 bases lay in between. In germline, CDR1 is SGHRS, CDR2 YFSETQ. The CDR3 coding sequence is TGCGCCAGCAGTGAAACAAGCGGGCCCTCCTACGAGCAGTACTTC. Translated, it gives CASSETSGPSYEQYF.

The rearrangement joins TRBV4-2 to TRBJ2-1; 9 bases align to TRBD2. Unmatched junction bases numbered 12, after V lost 4 bases and J lost 5 bases. This CDR3 has 17 residues. The V gene's germline CDR1 is LGHNA and CDR2 YNFKEQ. CDR3 DNA: TGTGCCAGCAGCCTTTTCCCCGGGACTAGCCCCAACAATGAGCAGTTCTTC. This codes for CASSLFPGTSPNNEQFF.

A few counts support this clonotype. The chain recombines TRBV5-1 with TRBJ2-5; the match to TRBD2 covers 7 bases. The germline V gene encodes CDR1 SGHRS and CDR2 YFSETQ. The trim removed 2 bases at V and 4 bases at J, leaving 17 bases unmatched. The CDR3 is made up of 18 amino acids. CDR3 DNA sequence: TGCGCCAGCAGCTTCGACCTATTTAGCGGGCAGGCGGGAGAGACCCAGTACTTC. It yields the protein CASSFDLFSGQAGETQYF.

This clonotype was counted between two and nine times. The chain recombines TRBV7-9 with TRBJ2-3, with TRBD2 identical over 10 bases. The CDR3 is made up of 14 amino acids. Germline CDR1 SEHNR, CDR2 FQNEAQ (reference sequence). After removal of 7 bases from V and 3 bases from J, the junction contained 4 bases not matched to a gene. The CDR3 bases are TGTGCCAGCAATGCAGCGGGAGGGACAGATACGCAGTATTTT. This encodes CASNAAGGTDTQYF. The variable domain in full, completed from reference TRBV7-9 and TRBJ2-3, reads DTGVSQNPRHKITKRGQNVTFRCDPISEHNRLYWYRQTLGQGPEFLTYFQNEAQLEKSRLLSDRFSAERPKGSFSTLEIQRTEQGDSAMYLCASNAAGGTDTQYFGPGTRLTVL.

The chain uses TRBV6-5 and TRBJ2-3, with D perhaps TRBD2 (5 bases). The CDR3 is 16 residues long. Trimming removed 0 bases at V and 4 bases at J, with 14 bases between. Germline lookup yields CDR1 MNHEY and CDR2 SVGAGI. The CDR3 region has the DNA TGTGCCAGCAGTTACTCGCGGGTACTTAGCCCAGATACGCAGTATTTT. It codes for CASSYSRVLSPDTQYF.

This chain connects TRBV27 to TRBJ2-1; 8 positions agree with TRBD2. V lost 7 bases, J lost 4 bases, and 6 bases stayed unmatched. Germline lookup yields CDR1 MNHEY and CDR2 SMNVEV (reference sequence). The CDR3 is 14 residues long. In DNA, the CDR3 is TGTGCCAGCACAATGTCTAGCGGGTACAATGAGCAGTTCTTC. This translates into CASTMSSGYNEQFF.